One sample yielded the 20 T cell receptor beta chains listed below, sequenced in a study of Graves' ophthalmopathy and Graves' hyperthyroidism listed by TCRdb under 2018. The listed sequencing device is Illumina HiSeq 2000. TCR beta CDR3 regions were amplified from RNA transcripts for repertoire sequencing. HTBI primers and the Qiagen OneStep RT-PCR kit were used in a first-round RT-PCR, which was followed by a second-round multiplex PCR, size selection and purification. Clones were called with MiXCR by TCRdb after fastp trimmed the public reads at Q25, and only in-frame beta chains were retained. Duplicate CDR3 protein sequences are folded into a single record with the most common DNA and genes. The sample contains a few hundred thousand distinct CDR3 sequences, about two fifths of them found a single time. Around 4.6% of the sample goes to the ten largest clones. What was sequenced was peripheral blood or thyroid tissue (not recorded which). Every receptor here comes from an adult man with Graves' hyperthyroidism.

This clonotype was seen repeatedly, ten times or more. V and J are TRBV12-3 or TRBV12-4 and TRBJ2-2; D might be TRBD2 (8 bases). CDR3 size: 16 residues. Trimming removed 6 bases at V and 5 bases at J, with 19 bases between. CDR3 nucleotide sequence: TGTGCCAGCAGACAGGGGCCGGGAGGGCCGACCGGGGAGCTGTTTTTT. This encodes CASRQGPGGPTGELFF.

Many counts were recorded for this clonotype. The J gene is TRBJ1-4, the V gene TRBV6-5; 10 bases are a match to TRBD1. The V gene's germline CDR1 is MNHEY and CDR2 SVGAGI. The CDR3 length is 12 residues. Trimming took 10 bases from V and 8 from J; bases not matched to a gene: 4. The CDR3 reads CATGTGVEKLFF. The CDR3 region has the DNA TGTGCCACCGGGACAGGGGTGGAAAAACTGTTTTTT.

Note on this clonotype: The junction differs from germline at one of its ends, possibly a read error. The chain is built from TRBV25-1 and TRBJ2-6, with D perhaps assigned TRBD1 or TRBD2 (5 bases each). Germline V gives CDR1 MGHDK, CDR2 SYGVNS. The CDR3 has 14 residues. The CDR3 sequence: CASSLGLRGGSEAF. CDR3 DNA sequence: TGTGCCAGCAGTCTAGGACTTAGGGGTGGTTCTGAAGCTTTC. Full variable domain (rest looked up from reference TRBV25-1 and TRBJ2-6): EADIYQTPRYLVIGTGKKITLECSQTMGHDKMYWYQQDPGMELHLIHYSYGVNSTEKGDLSSESTVSRIRTEHFPLTLESARPSHTSQYLCASSLGLRGGSEAFGAGSRLTVL.

This sequence joins TRBV6-5 and TRBJ1-4; TRBD1 is a possible D gene (6 bases). In germline, CDR1 is MNHEY, CDR2 SVGAGI. The CDR3 has 17 amino acids. The V gene lost 2 bases and the J gene lost 1 base, with 14 bases spanning the gap. CDR3 in amino acids: CASSYPLETGTNEKLFF. CDR3 nucleotides: TGTGCCAGCAGTTACCCCTTAGAGACAGGAACTAATGAAAAACTGTTTTTT.

Ten or more counts support this clonotype. The J gene is TRBJ2-5, the V gene TRBV6-6; D may be TRBD1 or TRBD2 (6 bases each). V was shortened by 4 bases and J by 3 bases, with 18 bases between the two germline ends. Germline V gene lookup returns CDR1 MNHNY and CDR2 SVGAGI (reference sequence). This CDR3 contains 16 residues. CDR3: CASSSPIGRTEETQYF. The CDR3 DNA reads TGTGCCAGCAGTTCGCCTATAGGGAGGACAGAAGAGACCCAGTACTTC.

V is TRBV20-1 and J is TRBJ1-2; perhaps TRBD1 as D (5 bases). Germline V gene lookup returns CDR1 DFQATT and CDR2 SNEGSKA (reference sequence). V was pared by 6 bases and J by 4 bases, with 18 bases between. There are 14 residues in the CDR3. CDR3 bases: TGCAGTGCGGAGGGGTCGGGGACTAGCTATGGCTACACCTTC. It encodes CSAEGSGTSYGYTF.

Turning to this clonotype: Being one base from a much bigger clone, this may be a read error. The chain employs TRBV12-3 or TRBV12-4 and TRBJ1-2; TRBD1 agrees at 9 bases. V lost 6 bases, J lost 4 bases, and 12 bases stayed unmatched. This CDR3 has 16 amino acids. In DNA, the CDR3 is TGTGCCAGCAGCTGCCCCGGGACAGGGATTTTCTATGGCTACACCTTC. Residues: CASSCPGTGIFYGYTF.

This clonotype was seen a few times. The chain employs TRBV7-2 and TRBJ2-2, with TRBD2 matching 10 bases. The CDR3 sequence is 15 residues long. CDR1 is SGHTA and CDR2 is FQGNSA in the germline V gene. Trimming took 5 bases from V and 6 from J; bases not matched to a gene: 6. CDR3 loop: CASSHQRGGAGELFF. For the CDR3, the DNA is TGTGCCAGCAGCCATCAGCGGGGGGGTGCCGGGGAGCTGTTTTTT.

This clonotype was picked up many times. The chain uses TRBV11-2 and TRBJ1-6; D is undetermined. Trimming shortened V by 5 bases and J by 4 bases, and 9 bases separated the two germline ends. The germline gives CDR1 SGHAT, CDR2 FQNNGV. The CDR3 contains 14 residues. CDR3 loop: CASSRGLYNSPLHF. The CDR3 nucleotides read TGTGCCAGCAGCCGAGGATTATATAATTCACCCCTCCACTTT. Using reference TRBV11-2 and TRBJ1-6 for the parts outside the CDR3, the full variable domain is EAGVAQSPRYKIIEKRQSVAFWCNPISGHATLYWYQQILGQGPKLLIQFQNNGVVDDSQLPKDRFSAERLKGVDSTLKIQPAKLEDSAVYLCASSRGLYNSPLHFGNGTRLTVT.

This clonotype has ten or more counts. The gene calls are TRBV2 and TRBJ2-5; 14 bases map to TRBD2. Looked up from germline, CDR1 is SNHLY and CDR2 is FYNNEI. This CDR3 region has 15 residues. V dropped 10 bases and J dropped 5; count of bases not matched to a gene: 9. The CDR3 loop reads CATDGTSGSMETQYF. The DNA for the CDR3 is TGTGCCACCGACGGGACTAGCGGGAGTATGGAGACCCAGTACTTC.

The J gene is TRBJ2-5, the V gene TRBV7-2, with 9 bases that match TRBD1. This CDR3 contains 14 residues. V was pared by 4 bases and J by 5 bases, with 5 bases of the junction left unmatched. Germline V gene sequence: CDR1 SGHTA, CDR2 FQGNSA. For the CDR3, the DNA is TGTGCCAGCAGCTCCTACAGGGGGCTGGAGACCCAGTACTTC. Its translation is CASSSYRGLETQYF.

This clonotype occurred many times. V gene TRBV29-1 combines with J gene TRBJ2-7, with 8 bases matching TRBD2. Germline V gives CDR1 SQVTM, CDR2 ANQGSEA. There are 15 residues in the CDR3. With 2 bases clipped from V and 4 bases from J, the junction kept 10 bases outside the gene matches. This CDR3 is CSVESRTSRKYEQYF. CDR3 sequence (DNA): TGCAGCGTTGAAAGCCGGACTAGCAGAAAATACGAGCAGTACTTC.

In this sample, this clonotype turned up a few times. The chain combines TRBV28 with TRBJ1-5; D is undetermined. The length of the CDR3 is 14 residues. Germline V gene sequence: CDR1 MDHEN, CDR2 SYDVKM. V lost 3 bases to trimming and J lost 2 bases, with 8 bases between them. CDR3 region: CASSFKEGNQPQHF. CDR3 DNA: TGTGCCAGCAGTTTCAAGGAGGGCAATCAGCCCCAGCATTTT.

The chain is built from TRBV7-2 and TRBJ2-5, with D perhaps being TRBD1 or TRBD2 (5 bases each). This CDR3 comprises 16 residues. V was cut by 7 bases and J by 0 bases, with 18 bases left in between. CDR1 and CDR2 from the germline V gene are SGHTA and FQGNSA. CDR3 sequence: CASTPSDGTNQETQYF. The CDR3 bases are TGTGCCAGCACCCCCAGCGACGGGACGAACCAAGAGACCCAGTACTTC.

The chain carries TRBV6-6 and TRBJ2-7; weak D call: TRBD1 (6 bases). Looked up from germline, CDR1 is MNHNY and CDR2 is SVGAGI (reference sequence). Trimming took 5 bases from V and 2 from J, leaving 19 bases between them. The CDR3 runs to 16 residues. The CDR3 loop is CASSPLSGVLAYEQYF. The CDR3, as DNA: TGTGCCAGCAGTCCCCTTTCAGGGGTTTTAGCCTACGAGCAGTACTTC.

In its sample, this clonotype was seen a few times. The chain recombines TRBV6-1 with TRBJ2-7, with D perhaps TRBD2 (7 bases). The V end was cut by 1 base, the J end by 6 bases, with 16 bases between. This CDR3 region has 15 residues. From germline, CDR1 is MNHNS and CDR2 SASEGT. The CDR3 sequence: CASSEGGGLGSEQYF. CDR3 coding DNA: TGTGCCAGCAGTGAAGGGGGGGGGCTTGGCTCCGAGCAGTACTTC.

As concerns this clonotype: This could be a read error, since a much larger clone is one nucleotide away. The J gene is TRBJ1-4, the V gene TRBV6-1; 7 bases agree with TRBD1. Germline loops: CDR1 MNHNS, CDR2 SASEGT. The CDR3 has 15 residues. CDR3 nucleotide sequence: TGTGCCAGCAGTTACTCGGCAGGGGGGAATGAAAGACTGTTTTTT. It yields the protein CASSYSAGGNERLFF.

The rearrangement uses TRBV9 and TRBJ2-2; no firm D call. Germline V CDR1 and CDR2: SGDLS, YYNGEE. Trimming took 0 bases from V and 7 from J, leaving 7 bases between them. This CDR3 region has 13 residues. The CDR3 DNA follows: TGTGCCAGCAGCGTAGCTACTGGCGGGGAGCTGTTTTTT. It translates to CASSVATGGELFF.

This clonotype was recorded a few times. The chain is built from TRBV12-5 and TRBJ2-5, with a possible D match to TRBD2 (6 bases). The germline CDR1 and CDR2 sequences are LGHNT and FRNRAP. This CDR3 spans 16 amino acids. Trimming shortened V by 2 bases and J by 0 bases, and 13 bases separated the two germline ends. Written as DNA, the CDR3 is TGTGCTAGTGGTTTGTCGGGGGAACCAAACCAAGAGACCCAGTACTTC. Its protein product is CASGLSGEPNQETQYF.

The chain carries TRBV5-8 and TRBJ2-5; TRBD2 agrees at 12 bases. The ends lost 2 bases at V and 2 bases at J; junction bases unmatched: 4. The V gene's germline CDR1 is SGHTS and CDR2 YDEGEE. The CDR3 has 16 residues. Here the CDR3 reads CASSFTSGRIQETQYF. The CDR3 DNA sequence: TGTGCCAGCAGCTTTACTAGCGGGAGGATTCAAGAGACCCAGTACTTC.